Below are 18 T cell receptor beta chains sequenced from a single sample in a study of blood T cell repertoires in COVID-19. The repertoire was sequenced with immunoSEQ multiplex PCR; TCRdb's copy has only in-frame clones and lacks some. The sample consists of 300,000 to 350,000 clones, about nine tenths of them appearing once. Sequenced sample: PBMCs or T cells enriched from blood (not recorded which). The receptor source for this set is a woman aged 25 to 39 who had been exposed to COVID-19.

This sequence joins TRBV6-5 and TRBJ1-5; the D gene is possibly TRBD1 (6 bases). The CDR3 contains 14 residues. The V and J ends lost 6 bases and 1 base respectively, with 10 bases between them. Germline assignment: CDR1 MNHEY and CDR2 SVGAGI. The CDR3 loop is CASSRDRSNQPQHF. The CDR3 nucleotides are TGTGCCAGCAGCCGCGACAGGAGCAATCAGCCCCAGCATTTT.

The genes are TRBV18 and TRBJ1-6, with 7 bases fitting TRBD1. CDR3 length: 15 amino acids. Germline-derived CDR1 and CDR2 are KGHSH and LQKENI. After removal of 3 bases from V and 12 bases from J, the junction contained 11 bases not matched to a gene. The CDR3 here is CASSPSGTAGGPLHF. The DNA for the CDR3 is TGTGCCAGCTCACCCTCCGGGACCGCAGGGGGACCCCTCCACTTT.

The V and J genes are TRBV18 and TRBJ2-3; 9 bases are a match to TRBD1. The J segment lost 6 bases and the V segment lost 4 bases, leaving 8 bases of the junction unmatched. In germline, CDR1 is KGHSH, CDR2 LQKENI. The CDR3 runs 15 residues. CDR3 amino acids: CASSRPGTGLDTQYF. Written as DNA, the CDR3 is TGTGCCAGCTCACGTCCCGGGACAGGGTTGGATACGCAGTATTTT.

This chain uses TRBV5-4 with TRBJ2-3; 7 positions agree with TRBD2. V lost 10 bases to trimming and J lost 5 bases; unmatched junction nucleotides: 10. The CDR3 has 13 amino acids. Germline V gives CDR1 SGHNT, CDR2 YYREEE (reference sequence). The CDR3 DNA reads TGTGCCGTCCGGGAGGAACTGGGAGATACGCAGTATTTT. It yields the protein CAVREELGDTQYF.

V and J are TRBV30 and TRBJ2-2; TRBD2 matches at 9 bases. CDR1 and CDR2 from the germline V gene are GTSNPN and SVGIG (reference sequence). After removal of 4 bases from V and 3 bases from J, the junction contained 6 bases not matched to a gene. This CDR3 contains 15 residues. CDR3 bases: TGTGCCTGGAAGGCGGGAGGGCCGGACACCGGGGAGCTGTTTTTT. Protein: CAWKAGGPDTGELFF.

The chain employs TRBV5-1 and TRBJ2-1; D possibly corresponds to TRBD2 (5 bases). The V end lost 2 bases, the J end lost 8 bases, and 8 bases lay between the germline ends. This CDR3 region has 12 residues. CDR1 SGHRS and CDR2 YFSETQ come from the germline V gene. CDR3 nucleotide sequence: TGCGCCAGCAGCTTAAGCGGCGATGAGCAGTTCTTC. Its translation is CASSLSGDEQFF.

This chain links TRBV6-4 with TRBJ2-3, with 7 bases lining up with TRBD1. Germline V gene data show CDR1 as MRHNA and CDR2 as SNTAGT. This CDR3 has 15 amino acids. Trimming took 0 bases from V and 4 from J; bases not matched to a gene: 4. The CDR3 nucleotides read TGTGCCAGCAGTGACTCGCTCAGGGGGTCAGATACGCAGTATTTT. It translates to CASSDSLRGSDTQYF.

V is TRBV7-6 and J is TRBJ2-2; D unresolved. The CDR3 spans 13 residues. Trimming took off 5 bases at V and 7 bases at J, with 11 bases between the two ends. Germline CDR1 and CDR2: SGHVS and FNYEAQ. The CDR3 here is CASSPQEGGELFF. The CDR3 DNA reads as TGTGCCAGCAGCCCCCAGGAAGGCGGGGAGCTGTTTTTT.

CDR3 sequence: CASSPHGEHNEQFF. CDR3 nucleotide sequence: TGTGCCAGCAGCCCCCACGGGGAACACAATGAGCAGTTCTTC. The rearrangement links TRBV7-3 to TRBJ2-1; tentative D call: TRBD2 (5 bases). CDR1 SGHTA and CDR2 FQGTGA come from the germline V gene. Trimming removed 5 bases at V and 5 bases at J, with 13 bases between. This CDR3 contains 14 residues.

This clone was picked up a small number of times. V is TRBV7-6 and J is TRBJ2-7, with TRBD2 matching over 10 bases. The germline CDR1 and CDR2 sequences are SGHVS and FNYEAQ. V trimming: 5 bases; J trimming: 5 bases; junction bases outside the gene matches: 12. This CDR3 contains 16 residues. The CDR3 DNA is TGTGCCAGCAGCCCCCGGGCTAGCGGGAGTGGACACGAGCAGTACTTC. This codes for CASSPRASGSGHEQYF.

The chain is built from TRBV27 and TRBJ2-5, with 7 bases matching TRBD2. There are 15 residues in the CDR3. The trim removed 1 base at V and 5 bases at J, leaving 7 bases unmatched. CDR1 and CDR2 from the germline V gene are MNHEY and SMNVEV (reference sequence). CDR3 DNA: TGTGCCAGCAGTTTATTGACCGGGGGAGGGGAGACCCAGTACTTC. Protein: CASSLLTGGGETQYF.

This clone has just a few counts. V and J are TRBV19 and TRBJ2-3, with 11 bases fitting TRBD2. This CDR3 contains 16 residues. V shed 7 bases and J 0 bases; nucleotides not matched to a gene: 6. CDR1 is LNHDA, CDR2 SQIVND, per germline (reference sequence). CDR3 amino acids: CASTRGLAVSTDTQYF. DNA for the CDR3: TGTGCCAGTACCAGGGGACTAGCGGTGAGCACAGATACGCAGTATTTT.

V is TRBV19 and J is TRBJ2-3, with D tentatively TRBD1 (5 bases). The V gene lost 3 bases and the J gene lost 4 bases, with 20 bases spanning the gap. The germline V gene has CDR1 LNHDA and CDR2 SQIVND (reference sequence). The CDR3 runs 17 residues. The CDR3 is CASSISLGQGTADTQYF. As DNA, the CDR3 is TGTGCCAGTAGTATCAGCCTGGGGCAGGGTACCGCAGATACGCAGTATTTT.

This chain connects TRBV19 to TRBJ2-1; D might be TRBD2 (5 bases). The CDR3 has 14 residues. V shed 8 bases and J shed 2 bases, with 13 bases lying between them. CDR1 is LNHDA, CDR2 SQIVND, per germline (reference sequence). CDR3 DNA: TGTGCCAGTTTGAGTAGCGTCCCCTACAATGAGCAGTTCTTC. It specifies CASLSSVPYNEQFF.

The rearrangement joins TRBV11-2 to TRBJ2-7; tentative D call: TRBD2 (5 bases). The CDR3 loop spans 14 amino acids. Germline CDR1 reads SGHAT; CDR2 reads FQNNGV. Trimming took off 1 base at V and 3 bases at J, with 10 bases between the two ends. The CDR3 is CASSLGGQHYEQYF. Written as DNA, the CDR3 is TGTGCCAGCAGCTTAGGCGGGCAACACTACGAGCAGTACTTC.

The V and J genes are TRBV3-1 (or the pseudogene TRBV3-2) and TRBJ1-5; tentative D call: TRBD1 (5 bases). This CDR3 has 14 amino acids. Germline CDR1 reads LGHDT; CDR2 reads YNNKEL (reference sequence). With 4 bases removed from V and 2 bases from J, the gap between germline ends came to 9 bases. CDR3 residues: CASSPGTGNQPQHF. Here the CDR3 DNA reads TGTGCCAGCAGCCCTGGGACTGGCAATCAGCCCCAGCATTTT.

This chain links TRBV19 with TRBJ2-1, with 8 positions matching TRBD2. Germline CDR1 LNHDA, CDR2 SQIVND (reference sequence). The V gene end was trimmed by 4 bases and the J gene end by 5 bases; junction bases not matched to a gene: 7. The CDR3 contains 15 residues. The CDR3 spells CASSNGGLVHNEQFF. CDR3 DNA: TGTGCCAGTAGTAATGGGGGACTAGTCCACAATGAGCAGTTCTTC.

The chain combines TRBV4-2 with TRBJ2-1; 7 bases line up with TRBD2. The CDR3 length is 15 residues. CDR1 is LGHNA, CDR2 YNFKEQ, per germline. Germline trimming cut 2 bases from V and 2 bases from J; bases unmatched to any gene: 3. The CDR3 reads CASSQTSGTYNEQFF. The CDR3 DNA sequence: TGTGCCAGCAGCCAAACCAGCGGGACCTACAATGAGCAGTTCTTC.